Listed here is a single TCR beta chain. Antigen: not known. This entry comes from a study of PD-1 blockade in classical Hodgkin lymphoma. Time point denoted: cycle 4 day 1 (C4D1), after more than five weeks of nivolumab. Brentuximab vedotin exposure varied, and every patient relapsed after autologous stem cell transplantation. Study results and caveats: Complete responders started with a diversity level that resembled newly diagnosed patients at baseline. The origin of the repertoire differences remains undefined, with disease activity or prior therapy as possible causes. Relapsed/refractory patients reportedly had the lowest baseline TCR diversity, below newly diagnosed patients, who were below healthy donors.

The method was immunoSEQ multiplex PCR; TCRdb's version includes in-frame clones alone and lacks a portion of them. The table lists over 50,000 clones, roughly nine tenths of them singletons. This specimen consisted of peripheral blood mononuclear cells (PBMCs), obtained before the fourth cycle of nivolumab. The source is a human donor with classical Hodgkin lymphoma.

CDR3 sequence (DNA): TGTGCCGGGACAGGGGAGGGTGAAAAACTGTTTTTT. It codes for CAGTGEGEKLFF. V gene TRBV2 combines with J gene TRBJ1-4; 10 bases align to TRBD1. The germline CDR1 and CDR2 sequences are SNHLY and FYNNEI. The CDR3 has 12 residues. The junction had 4 bases not matched to a gene; V was cut back by 11 bases and J by 7 bases.